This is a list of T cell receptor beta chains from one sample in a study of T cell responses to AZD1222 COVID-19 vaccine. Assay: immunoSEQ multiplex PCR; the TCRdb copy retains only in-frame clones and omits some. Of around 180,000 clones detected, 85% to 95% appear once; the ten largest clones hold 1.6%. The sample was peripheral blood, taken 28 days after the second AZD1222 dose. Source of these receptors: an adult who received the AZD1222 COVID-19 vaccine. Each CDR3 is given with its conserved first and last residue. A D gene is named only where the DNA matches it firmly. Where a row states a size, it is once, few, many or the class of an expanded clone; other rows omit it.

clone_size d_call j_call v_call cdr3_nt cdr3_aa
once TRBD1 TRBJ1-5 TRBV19 TGTGCCAGTAGCGTAGACAGGGGGGATCTCTACAATCAGCCCCAGCATTTT CASSVDRGDLYNQPQHF
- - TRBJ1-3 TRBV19 TGTGCCAGTAGTATAACGGGAACTCCGGGCACCATATATTTT CASSITGTPGTIYF
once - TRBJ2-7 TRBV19 TGTGCCAGTAGCTGGGACCGAGCCTCCTACGAGCAGTACTTC CASSWDRASYEQYF
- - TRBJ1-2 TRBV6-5 TGTGCCAGCAGTTATAGCCCGGGACCAGCTGGCTACACCTTC CASSYSPGPAGYTF
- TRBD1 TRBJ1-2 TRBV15 TGTGCCACCAGCAGAGCATCACAGGGGGCTCTCAACACTAACTATGGCTACACCTTC CATSRASQGALNTNYGYTF
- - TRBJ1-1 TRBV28 TGTGCCAGCAGTTCACAGGACACTGAAGCTTTCTTT CASSSQDTEAFF
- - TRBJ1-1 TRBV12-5 TGTGCTAGTGGTTTGAGAACAGACCCCCCTGAAGCTTTCTTT CASGLRTDPPEAFF
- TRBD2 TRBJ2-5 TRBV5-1 TGCGCCAGCAGCGCCGGGACTAGCATCGAGACCCAGTACTTC CASSAGTSIETQYF
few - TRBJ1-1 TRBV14 TGTGCCAGCAGCCAAACGGGGGTTCAAGCTTTCTTT CASSQTGVQAFF
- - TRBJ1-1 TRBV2 TGTGCCAGCAGTCTTAGACAGAACACTGAAGCTTTCTTT CASSLRQNTEAFF
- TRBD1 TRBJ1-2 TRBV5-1 TGCGCCAGCAGCTCTGGGACAGGGGGCGCCGATGGCTACACCTTC CASSSGTGGADGYTF
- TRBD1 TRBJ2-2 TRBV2 TGTGCCAGACCGAGAGACAGGGCGAACACCGGGGAGCTGTTTTTT CARPRDRANTGELFF
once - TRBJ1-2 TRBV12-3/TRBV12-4 TGTGCCAGCGGGAGGGGTTTTAACTATGGCTACACCTTC CASGRGFNYGYTF
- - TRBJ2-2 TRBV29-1 TGCAGCGCCGCGCGTACGGGAGACGGGGAGCTGTTTTTT CSAARTGDGELFF
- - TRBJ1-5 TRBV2 TGTGCCAGCAGGCACAGGGTGAGCAATCAGCCCCAGCATTTT CASRHRVSNQPQHF
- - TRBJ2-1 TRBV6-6 TGTGCCAGCAGTTCCCGGGGGTCCGACAATGAGCAGTTCTTC CASSSRGSDNEQFF
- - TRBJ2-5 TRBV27 TGTGCCAGCAGGGACAGTTCCTACCAAGAGACCCAGTACTTC CASRDSSYQETQYF
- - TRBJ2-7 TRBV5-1 TGCGCCAGCAGCCAGAGCGGCTCCTACGAGCAGTACTTC CASSQSGSYEQYF
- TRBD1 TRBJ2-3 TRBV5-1 TGCGCCAGCAGCTGGGGACAGCCTGCGGATACGCAGTATTTT CASSWGQPADTQYF
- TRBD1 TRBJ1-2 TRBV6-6 TGTGCCAGCAGTCCGCGGACAGGGGGGAACTATGGCTACACCTTC CASSPRTGGNYGYTF
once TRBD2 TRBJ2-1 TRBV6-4 TGTGCCAGCAGTGACGCTAGCGGGTCCTACAATGAGCAGTTCTTC CASSDASGSYNEQFF
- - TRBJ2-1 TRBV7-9 TGTGCCAGCAGCCCCGGTTCAAAAGCGGCTTTTCCCTACAATGAGCAGTTCTTC CASSPGSKAAFPYNEQFF
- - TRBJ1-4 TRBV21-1 TGTGCCAGCAGCCCCCACAGGGCGGTTGGTTCCCTTTTT CASSPHRAVGSLF
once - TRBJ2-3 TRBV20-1 TGCAGTGCTAGTGACCAGGTAGCGAGAGATACGCAGTATTTT CSASDQVARDTQYF
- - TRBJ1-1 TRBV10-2 TGCGCCAGCAGGGGGGGGTTGCTGAACACTGAAGCTTTCTTT CASRGGLLNTEAFF
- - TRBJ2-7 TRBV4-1 TGCGCCAGCAGCCGCGGCTACGAGCAGTACTTC CASSRGYEQYF
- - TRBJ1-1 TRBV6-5 TGTGCCAGCAGTTACTCGAGACGGCTAAACACTGAAGCTTTCTTT CASSYSRRLNTEAFF